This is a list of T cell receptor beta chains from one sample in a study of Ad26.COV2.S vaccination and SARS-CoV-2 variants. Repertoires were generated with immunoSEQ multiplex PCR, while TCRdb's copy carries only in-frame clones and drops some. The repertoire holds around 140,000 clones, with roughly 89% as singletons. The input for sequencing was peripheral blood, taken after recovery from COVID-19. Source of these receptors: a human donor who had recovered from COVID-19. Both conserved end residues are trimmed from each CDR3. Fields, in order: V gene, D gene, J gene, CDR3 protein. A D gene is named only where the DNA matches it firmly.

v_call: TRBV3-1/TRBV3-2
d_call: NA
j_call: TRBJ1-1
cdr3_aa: ASRIQGQHTEAF

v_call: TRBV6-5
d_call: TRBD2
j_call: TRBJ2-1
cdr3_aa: ASSRGGDEQF

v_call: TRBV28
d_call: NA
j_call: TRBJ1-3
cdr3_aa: ASSLPGAAGNTIY

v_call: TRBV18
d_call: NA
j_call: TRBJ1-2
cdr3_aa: ASSPKGGPGYDGYT

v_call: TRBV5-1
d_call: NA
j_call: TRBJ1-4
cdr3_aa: ASSGDTATNEKLF

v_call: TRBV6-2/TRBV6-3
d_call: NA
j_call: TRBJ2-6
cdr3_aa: ASSLQHHSGANVLT

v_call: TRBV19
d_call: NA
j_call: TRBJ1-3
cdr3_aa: ASNRPGDSSSGNTIY

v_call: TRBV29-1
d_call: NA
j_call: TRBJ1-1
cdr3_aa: SAPGGVPMNTEAF

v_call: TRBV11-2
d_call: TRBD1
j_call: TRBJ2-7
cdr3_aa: ASSLDPGQGVEQY

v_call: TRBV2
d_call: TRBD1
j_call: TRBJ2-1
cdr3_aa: ASSWTGSYNEQF

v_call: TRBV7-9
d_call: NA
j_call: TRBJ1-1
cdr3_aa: ASSLDWGGEAF

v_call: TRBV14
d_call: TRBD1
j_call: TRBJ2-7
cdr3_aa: ASSPRTGGEQY

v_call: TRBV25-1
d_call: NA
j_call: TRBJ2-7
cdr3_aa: ASSEYGQNYEQY

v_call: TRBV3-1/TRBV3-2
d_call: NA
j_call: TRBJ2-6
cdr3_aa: ASSQEWGRTTSSGANVLT

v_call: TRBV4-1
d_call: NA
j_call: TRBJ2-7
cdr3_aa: ASSQEVREPYEQY

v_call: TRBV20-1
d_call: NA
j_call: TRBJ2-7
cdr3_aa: SASQGYEQY